This T cell receptor (beta chain) was profiled in a study of cytomegalovirus exposure and HLA in healthy donors. Findings and limits, study-wide: Data from an earlier analysis indicated that most TCR beta V segments were productive either about 90% or about 30% of the time. Cytomegalovirus status was reportedly diagnosed by the classifier with high sensitivity and specificity. Common viral pathogens seemed, in a later analysis, to connect with several of the most significant clusters.

As concerns this clone: Its cognate antigen is unknown.

PCR primers comprised 60 Vbeta and 13 Jbeta primers. Measured with immunoSEQ multiplex PCR; TCRdb has only the in-frame clones, and not every one. The sample gives more than 90,000 clones, less than 80% of which show up once; 3% to 3.5% is in the top ten. This CDR3 has 13 amino acids. The V gene lost 6 bases and the J gene lost 5 bases, with 14 bases spanning the gap. The germline V gene has CDR1 SGHAT and CDR2 FQDESV (reference sequence). It was healthy bone marrow donors who served as donors. V and J are TRBV11-1 and TRBJ2-7, with D tentatively TRBD1 (6 bases). The clonotype comes from a woman aged 40 to 55 in good health and CMV-seronegative. Sequencing input: PBMCs. CDR3 residues: CASRDSLLHEQYF. CDR3 DNA: TGTGCCAGCAGGGACAGCCTCCTTCACGAGCAGTACTTC.